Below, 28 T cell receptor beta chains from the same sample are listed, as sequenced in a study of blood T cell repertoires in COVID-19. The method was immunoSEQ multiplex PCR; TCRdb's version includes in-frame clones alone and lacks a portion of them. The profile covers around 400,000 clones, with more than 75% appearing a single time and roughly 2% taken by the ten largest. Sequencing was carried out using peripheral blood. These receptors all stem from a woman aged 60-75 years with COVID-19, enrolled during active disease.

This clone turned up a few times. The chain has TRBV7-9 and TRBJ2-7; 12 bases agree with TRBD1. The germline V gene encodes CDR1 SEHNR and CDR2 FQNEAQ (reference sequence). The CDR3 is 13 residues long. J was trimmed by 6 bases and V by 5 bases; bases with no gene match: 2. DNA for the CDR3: TGTGCCAGCAGCCGGGACAGGGGGCTCGAGCAGTACTTC. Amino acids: CASSRDRGLEQYF.

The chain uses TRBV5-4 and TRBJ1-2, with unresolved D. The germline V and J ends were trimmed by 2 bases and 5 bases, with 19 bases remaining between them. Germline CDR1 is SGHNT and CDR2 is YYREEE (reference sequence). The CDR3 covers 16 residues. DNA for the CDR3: TGTGCCAGCAGCTTAAATGGTGATTTCGGGATTTATGGCTACACCTTC. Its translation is CASSLNGDFGIYGYTF.

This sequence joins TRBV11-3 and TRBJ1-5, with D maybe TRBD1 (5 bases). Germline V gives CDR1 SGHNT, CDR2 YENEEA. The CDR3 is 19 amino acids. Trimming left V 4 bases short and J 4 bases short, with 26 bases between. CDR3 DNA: TGTGCCAGCAGCTCAGACGGGAGACGGCTTAACAGGCCAAATCAGCCCCAGCATTTT. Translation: CASSSDGRRLNRPNQPQHF.

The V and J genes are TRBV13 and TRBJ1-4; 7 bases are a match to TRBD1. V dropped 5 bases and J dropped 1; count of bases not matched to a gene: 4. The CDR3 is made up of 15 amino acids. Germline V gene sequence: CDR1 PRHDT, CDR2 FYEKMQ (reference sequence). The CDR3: CASSRRQGTNEKLFF. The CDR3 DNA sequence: TGTGCCAGCAGCCGGAGACAGGGAACTAATGAAAAACTGTTTTTT.

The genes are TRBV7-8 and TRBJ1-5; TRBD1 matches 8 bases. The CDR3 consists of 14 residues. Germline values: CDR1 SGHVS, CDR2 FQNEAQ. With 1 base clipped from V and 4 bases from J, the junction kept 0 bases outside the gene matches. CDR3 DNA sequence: TGTGCCAGCAGCTTAGGGACAGGGAATCAGCCCCAGCATTTT. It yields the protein CASSLGTGNQPQHF.

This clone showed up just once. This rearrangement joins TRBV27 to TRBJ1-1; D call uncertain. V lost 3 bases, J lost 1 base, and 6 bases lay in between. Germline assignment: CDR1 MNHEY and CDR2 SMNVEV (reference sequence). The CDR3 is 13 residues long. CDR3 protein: CASSLFRNTEAFF. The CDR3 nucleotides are TGTGCCAGCAGTTTGTTTCGGAACACTGAAGCTTTCTTT.

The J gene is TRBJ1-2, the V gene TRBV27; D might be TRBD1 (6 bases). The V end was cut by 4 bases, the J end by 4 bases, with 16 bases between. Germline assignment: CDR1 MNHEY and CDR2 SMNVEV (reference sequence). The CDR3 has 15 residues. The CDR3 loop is CASSSGQPSLYGYTF. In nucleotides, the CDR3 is TGTGCCAGCAGTTCCGGACAGCCCTCTCTCTATGGCTACACCTTC.

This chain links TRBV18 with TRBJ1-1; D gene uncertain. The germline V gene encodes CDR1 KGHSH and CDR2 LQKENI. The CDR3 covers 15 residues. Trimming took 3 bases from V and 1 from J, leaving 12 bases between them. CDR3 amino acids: CASSPQTVENTEAFF. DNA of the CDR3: TGTGCCAGCTCACCCCAAACGGTCGAGAACACTGAAGCTTTCTTT.

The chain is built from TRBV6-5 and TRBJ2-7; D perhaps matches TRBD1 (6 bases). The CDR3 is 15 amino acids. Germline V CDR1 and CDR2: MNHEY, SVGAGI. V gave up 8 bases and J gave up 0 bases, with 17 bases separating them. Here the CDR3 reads CASWDGGFSSYEQYF. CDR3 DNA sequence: TGTGCCAGCTGGGATGGGGGCTTCAGCTCCTACGAGCAGTACTTC.

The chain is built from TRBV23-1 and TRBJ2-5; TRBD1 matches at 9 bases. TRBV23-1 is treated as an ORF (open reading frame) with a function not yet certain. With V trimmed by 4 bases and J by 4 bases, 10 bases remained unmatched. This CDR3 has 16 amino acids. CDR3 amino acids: CASSRLIPGQGETQYF. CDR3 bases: TGCGCCAGCAGTCGTCTCATCCCGGGACAGGGAGAGACCCAGTACTTC.

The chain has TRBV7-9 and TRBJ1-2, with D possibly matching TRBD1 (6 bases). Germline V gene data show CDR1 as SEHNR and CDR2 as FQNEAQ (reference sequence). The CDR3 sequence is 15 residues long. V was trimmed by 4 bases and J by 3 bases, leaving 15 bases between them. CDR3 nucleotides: TGTGCCAGCAGCTCACGGACAGCTCGGGACTATGGCTACACCTTC. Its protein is CASSSRTARDYGYTF.

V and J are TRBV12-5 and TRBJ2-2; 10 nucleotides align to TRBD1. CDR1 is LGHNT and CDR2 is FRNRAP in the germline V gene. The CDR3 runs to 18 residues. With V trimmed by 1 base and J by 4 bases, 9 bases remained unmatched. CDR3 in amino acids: CASGLGSIGQGGTGELFF. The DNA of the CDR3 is TGTGCTAGTGGTTTGGGCTCCATAGGACAGGGGGGCACCGGGGAGCTGTTTTTT.

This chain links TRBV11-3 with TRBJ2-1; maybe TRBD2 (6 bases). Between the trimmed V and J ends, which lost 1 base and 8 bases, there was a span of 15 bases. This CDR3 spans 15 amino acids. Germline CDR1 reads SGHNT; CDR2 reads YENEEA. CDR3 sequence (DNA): TGTGCCAGCAGCTTAGGGCGGCAGGGAGGCGATGAGCAGTTCTTC. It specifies CASSLGRQGGDEQFF.

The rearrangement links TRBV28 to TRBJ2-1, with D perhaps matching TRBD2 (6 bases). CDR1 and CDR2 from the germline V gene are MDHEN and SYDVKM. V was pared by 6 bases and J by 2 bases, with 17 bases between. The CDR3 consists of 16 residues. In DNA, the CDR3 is TGTGCCAGCAGCACCTCGGCGAGACTAGCCTACAATGAGCAGTTCTTC. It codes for CASSTSARLAYNEQFF. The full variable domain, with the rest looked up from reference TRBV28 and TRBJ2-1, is DVKVTQSSRYLVKRTGEKVFLECVQDMDHENMFWYRQDPGLGLRLIYFSYDVKMKEKGDIPEGYSVSREKKERFSLILESASTNQTSMYLCASSTSARLAYNEQFFGPGTRLTVL.

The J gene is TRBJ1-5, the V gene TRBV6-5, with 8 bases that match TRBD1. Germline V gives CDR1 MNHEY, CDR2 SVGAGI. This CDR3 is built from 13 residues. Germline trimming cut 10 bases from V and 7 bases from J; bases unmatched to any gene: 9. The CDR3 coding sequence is TGTGCCACCCAGGGGGCGGCAGGGCAGCCCCAGCATTTT. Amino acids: CATQGAAGQPQHF.

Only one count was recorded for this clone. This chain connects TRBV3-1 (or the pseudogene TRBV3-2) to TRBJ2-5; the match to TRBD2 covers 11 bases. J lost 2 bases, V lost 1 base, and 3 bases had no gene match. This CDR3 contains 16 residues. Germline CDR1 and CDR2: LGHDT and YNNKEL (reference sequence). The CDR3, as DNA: TGTGCCAGCAGCCAAGCGGGACTAGCGGTTCAAGAGACCCAGTACTTC. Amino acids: CASSQAGLAVQETQYF.

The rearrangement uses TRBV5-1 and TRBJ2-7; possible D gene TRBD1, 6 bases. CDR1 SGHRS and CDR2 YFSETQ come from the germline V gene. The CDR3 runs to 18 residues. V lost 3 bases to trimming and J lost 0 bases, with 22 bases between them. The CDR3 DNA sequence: TGCGCCAGCAGCTCGACTCCTAGACAGGCCAGGAGCTCCTACGAGCAGTACTTC. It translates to CASSSTPRQARSSYEQYF.

CDR3 DNA sequence: TGTGCCAGCAGCCAAGATTTGGCAGGGGGCACCCGGGGGGCCCAGTACTTC. Its translation: CASSQDLAGGTRGAQYF. The chain couples TRBV4-2 to TRBJ2-5, with D perhaps TRBD1 (8 bases). Per the germline V gene, CDR1 is LGHNA and CDR2 is YNFKEQ. Trimming stripped 0 bases from V and 9 bases from J, with 23 bases between. CDR3 length: 17 residues.

CDR3 sequence reads: CASSQGVSGGQETQYF. CDR3 bases: TGTGCCAGCAGCCAAGGGGTCTCGGGTGGTCAAGAGACCCAGTACTTC. The chain is built from TRBV3-1 (or the pseudogene TRBV3-2) and TRBJ2-5; D remains unclear. Germline loops: CDR1 LGHDT, CDR2 YNNKEL (reference sequence). This CDR3 region has 16 residues. Trimming removed 1 base from V and 2 bases from J, with 14 bases in between.

This CDR3 reads CASSSPGLAGGTGELFF. CDR3 nucleotide sequence: TGTGCCAGCAGCTCCCCGGGATTAGCGGGGGGCACCGGGGAGCTGTTTTTT. The V call is TRBV7-3, the J call TRBJ2-2; TRBD2 matches 10 bases. V was pared by 4 bases and J by 4 bases, with 9 bases of the junction left unmatched. The germline V gene encodes CDR1 SGHTA and CDR2 FQGTGA. The CDR3 is made up of 17 amino acids.

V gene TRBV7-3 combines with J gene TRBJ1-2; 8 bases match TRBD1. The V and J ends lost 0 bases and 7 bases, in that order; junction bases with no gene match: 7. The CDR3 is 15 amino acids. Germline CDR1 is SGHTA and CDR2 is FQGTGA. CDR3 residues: CASSLTDRDIGGYTF. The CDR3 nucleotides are TGTGCCAGCAGCTTAACGGACAGGGACATAGGTGGCTACACCTTC.

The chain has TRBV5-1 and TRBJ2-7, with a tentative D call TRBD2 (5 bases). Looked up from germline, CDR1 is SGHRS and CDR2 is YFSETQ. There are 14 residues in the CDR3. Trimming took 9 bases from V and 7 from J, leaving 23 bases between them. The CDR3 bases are TGCGCCACCTCTCGGGAACCTACCTCCTGGGAGCAGTACTTC. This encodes CATSREPTSWEQYF.

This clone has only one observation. The CDR3 bases are TGTGCCAGCAGTTACCAGGGACATGGCAATGAGCAGTTCTTC. It translates to CASSYQGHGNEQFF. The chain employs TRBV6-5 and TRBJ2-1; possible D gene TRBD1, 6 bases. Germline loops: CDR1 MNHEY, CDR2 SVGAGI. CDR3 length: 14 residues. The V end lost 2 bases, the J end lost 6 bases, and 11 bases lay between the germline ends.

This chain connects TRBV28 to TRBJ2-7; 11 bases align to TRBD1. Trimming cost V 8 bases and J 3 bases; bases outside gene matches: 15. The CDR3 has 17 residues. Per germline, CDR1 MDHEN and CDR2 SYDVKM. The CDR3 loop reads CASLGQGARQTFYEQYF. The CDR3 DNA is TGTGCCAGCTTAGGACAGGGGGCAAGGCAAACATTCTACGAGCAGTACTTC.

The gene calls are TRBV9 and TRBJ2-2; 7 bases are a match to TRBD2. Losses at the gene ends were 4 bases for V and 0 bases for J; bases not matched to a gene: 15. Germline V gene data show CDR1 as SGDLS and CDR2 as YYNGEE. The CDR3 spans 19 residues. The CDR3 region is CASSTERIAGASNTGELFF. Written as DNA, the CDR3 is TGTGCCAGCAGCACGGAACGGATAGCGGGCGCCTCGAACACCGGGGAGCTGTTTTTT. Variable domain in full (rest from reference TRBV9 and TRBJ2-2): DSGVTQTPKHLITATGQRVTLRCSPRSGDLSVYWYQQSLDQGLQFLIQYYNGEERAKGNILERFSAQQFPDLHSELNLSSLELGDSALYFCASSTERIAGASNTGELFFGEGSRLTVL.

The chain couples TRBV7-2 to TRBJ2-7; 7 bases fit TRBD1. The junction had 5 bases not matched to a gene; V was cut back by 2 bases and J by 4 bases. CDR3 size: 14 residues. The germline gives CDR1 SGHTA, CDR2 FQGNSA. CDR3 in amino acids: CASSLTTGNYEQYF. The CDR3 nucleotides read TGTGCCAGCAGCTTAACGACAGGGAATTACGAGCAGTACTTC.

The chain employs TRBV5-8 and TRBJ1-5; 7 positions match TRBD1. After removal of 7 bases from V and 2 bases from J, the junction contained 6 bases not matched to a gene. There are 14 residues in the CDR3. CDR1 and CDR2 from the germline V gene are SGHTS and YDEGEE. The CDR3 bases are TGTGCCAGCTTAGGAGGGGGCGGCAATCAGCCCCAGCATTTT. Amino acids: CASLGGGGNQPQHF.

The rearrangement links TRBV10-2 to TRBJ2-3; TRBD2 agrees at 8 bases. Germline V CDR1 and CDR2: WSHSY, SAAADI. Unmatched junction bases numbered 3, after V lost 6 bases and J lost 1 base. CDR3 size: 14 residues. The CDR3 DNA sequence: TGCGCCAGCAGGATAGCGGGGCGCACAGATACGCAGTATTTT. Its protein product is CASRIAGRTDTQYF.